The 3 T cell receptor beta chains below all came from one sample that was sequenced in a study of T-cell memory formation after mild COVID-19. TCRdb passed the 5' RACE reads through MiXCR, listing each CDR3 protein once. Of about 310,000 distinct CDR3 sequences listed, more than 15% were seen once; the top ten hold over 20%. The sample taken for sequencing was PBMCs or a T cell subset sorted from them (not recorded which). The receptors shown here come from a man between 18 and 35 years old who had mild COVID-19 (a few samples of this study predate the infection). Cell type and time point are not known.

This clonotype was seen only a few times. V usage is TRBV5-1 and J usage is TRBJ2-3; no firm D call. The CDR3 consists of 16 residues. Germline CDR1 reads SGHRS; CDR2 reads YFSETQ. Trimming removed 4 bases from V and 4 bases from J, with 19 bases in between. The DNA for the CDR3 is TGCGCCAGCAGCCCACAAGACCCCTCTCTCGCAGATACGCAGTATTTT. Protein product: CASSPQDPSLADTQYF.

This clonotype was counted a few times. This sequence joins TRBV3-1 and TRBJ2-7, with TRBD2 as a possible D gene (5 bases). Trimming took off 1 base at V and 4 bases at J, with 8 bases between the two ends. Germline loops: CDR1 LGHDT, CDR2 YNNKEL (reference sequence). CDR3 length: 13 residues. This chain's CDR3 is CASSQGPGYEQYF. The CDR3 region has the DNA TGTGCCAGCAGCCAAGGGCCGGGGTACGAGCAGTACTTC.

The genes are TRBV7-2 and TRBJ1-4; 9 bases line up with TRBD1. The CDR3 spans 13 residues. Per the germline V gene, CDR1 is SGHTA and CDR2 is FQGNSA. Trimming took 4 bases from V and 7 from J; bases not matched to a gene: 1. In DNA form, the CDR3 reads TGTGCCAGCAGCTGGGACAGGGCTGAAAAACTGTTTTTT. It codes for CASSWDRAEKLFF.